This TCR beta chain was observed in a study of response to subunit inactivated influenza vaccine. This clonotype has more than one count but fewer than ten. Each CDR3 protein is one row after TCRdb ran MiXCR on the RT-PCR reads. Counted here are about 620,000 distinct CDR3 sequences, 10% to 12% occurring once; the ten biggest clones make up more than 9.5%. The V end lost 4 bases, the J end lost 0 bases, and 13 bases lay between the germline ends. This CDR3 has 15 amino acids. The germline V gene has CDR1 SGHRS and CDR2 YFSETQ. These records were also assigned to another study, of T cells expressing NK-cell markers. From that study: UMIs were included in TCR beta cDNA generated by 5'RACE template switching. The study found these clonotypes also leading the CD3+CD56-NKG2C+ fraction in several donors.

The chain is built from TRBV5-1 and TRBJ1-1, with unresolved D. This receptor was obtained from a man aged 45-65 years who received an inactivated influenza vaccine. The sample in question was PBMCs from blood, obtained on the day of vaccination. CDR3 nucleotide sequence: TGCGCCAGCAGCCCGTCGACAAGATTGAACACTGAAGCTTTCTTT. Translating gives CASSPSTRLNTEAFF.